This T cell receptor beta chain was profiled in a study of cytomegalovirus exposure and HLA in healthy donors. Trimming removed 0 bases from V and 8 bases from J; junction bases left unmatched: 6. CDR1 is SGHRS, CDR2 YFSETQ, per germline. The length of the CDR3 is 15 residues. Sequencing used immunoSEQ multiplex PCR; TCRdb keeps in-frame clones, though not all of them. The sample lists about 86,000 clones, approximately 93% occurring once. General study results and limits: About 150 TCR beta chains were listed as cytomegalovirus-associated. As confirmed in vitro, three CMV-associated chains were specific for CMV antigens. That first-cohort TCR clusters tended to co-occur in the 130 or so validation repertoires was found in a later analysis.

About this clone itself: What it binds is not known.

The validation cohort, a group of over a hundred subjects, included the donors and was separate from the roughly 620-subject first cohort. The sample comprised PBMCs. The clonotype comes from a man between 18 and 29 years old in good health and CMV-seronegative. The chain uses TRBV5-1 and TRBJ1-1; 11 bases are a match to TRBD1. The CDR3 reads CASSLAWGQGVEAFF. As DNA, the CDR3 is TGCGCCAGCAGCTTGGCCTGGGGACAGGGGGTGGAAGCTTTCTTT.